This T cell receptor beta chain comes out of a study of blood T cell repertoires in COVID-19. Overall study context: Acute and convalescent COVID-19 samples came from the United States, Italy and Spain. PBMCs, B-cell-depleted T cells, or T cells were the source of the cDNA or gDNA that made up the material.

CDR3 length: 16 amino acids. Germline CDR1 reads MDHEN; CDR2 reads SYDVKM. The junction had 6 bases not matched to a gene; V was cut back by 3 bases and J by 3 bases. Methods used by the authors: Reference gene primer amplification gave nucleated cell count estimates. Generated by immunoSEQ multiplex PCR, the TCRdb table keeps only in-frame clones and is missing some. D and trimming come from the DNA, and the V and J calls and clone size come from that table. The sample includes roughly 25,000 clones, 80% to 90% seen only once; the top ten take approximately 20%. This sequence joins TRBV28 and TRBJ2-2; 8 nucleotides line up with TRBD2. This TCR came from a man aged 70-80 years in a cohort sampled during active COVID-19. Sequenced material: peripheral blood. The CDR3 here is CASSFGLAWDTGELFF. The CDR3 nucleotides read TGTGCCAGCAGTTTCGGACTAGCATGGGACACCGGGGAGCTGTTTTTT.